The clone carrying this T cell receptor beta chain has a handful of counts. What it recognizes is unknown. Germline CDR1 and CDR2: DFQATT and SNEGSKA (reference sequence). This CDR3 region has 15 residues. After removal of 0 bases from V and 4 bases from J, the junction contained 6 bases not matched to a gene. This sample is drawn from a study of blood T cells in healthy people across ages. Study-level results: Roughly linear declines in TCR beta diversity per million T cells occurred with age.

For the second PCR, which ran for roughly 6 to 11 cycles, a sample-barcoded 5' primer and a J-beta primer mix were used. TCRdb reprocessed the 5' RACE reads with MiXCR, giving one entry per CDR3 protein. The top ten clones hold 0.65% to 0.75% of a sample with over a million distinct CDR3 sequences, under 30% of them seen once. These data were also reused for a study on T cells of mothers and their children.

This chain joins TRBV20-1 and TRBJ2-1, with TRBD2 matching over 7 bases. Sequencing was carried out using blood. This TCR was sampled from a girl under 10 years old in good health. The CDR3, as DNA: TGCAGTGCTAGAGATCACGAGCGGGGATACAATGAGCAGTTCTTC. Its protein is CSARDHERGYNEQFF.